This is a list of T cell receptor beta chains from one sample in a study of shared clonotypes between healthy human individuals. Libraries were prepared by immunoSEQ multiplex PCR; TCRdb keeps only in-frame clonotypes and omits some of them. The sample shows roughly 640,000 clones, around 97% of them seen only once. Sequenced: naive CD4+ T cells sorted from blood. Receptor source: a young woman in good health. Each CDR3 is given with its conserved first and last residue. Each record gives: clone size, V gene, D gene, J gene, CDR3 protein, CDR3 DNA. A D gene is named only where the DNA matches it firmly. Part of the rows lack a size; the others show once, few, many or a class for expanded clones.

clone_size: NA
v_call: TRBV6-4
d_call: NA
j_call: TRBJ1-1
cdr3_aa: CASSSAGADTEAFF
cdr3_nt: TGTGCCAGCAGTTCCGCCGGGGCCGACACTGAAGCTTTCTTT

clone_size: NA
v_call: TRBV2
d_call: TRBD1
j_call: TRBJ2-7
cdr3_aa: CASSEQGTGLGEQYF
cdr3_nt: TGTGCCAGCAGTGAGCAAGGGACAGGGCTCGGGGAGCAGTACTTC

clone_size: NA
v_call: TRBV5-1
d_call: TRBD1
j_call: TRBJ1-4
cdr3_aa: CASSPPGQGDEKLFF
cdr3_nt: TGCGCCAGCAGCCCACCGGGACAGGGAGACGAAAAACTGTTTTTT

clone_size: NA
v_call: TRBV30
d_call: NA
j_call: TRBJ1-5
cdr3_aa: CAWSGQPSNQPQHF
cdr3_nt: TGTGCCTGGAGTGGGCAGCCAAGCAATCAGCCCCAGCATTTT

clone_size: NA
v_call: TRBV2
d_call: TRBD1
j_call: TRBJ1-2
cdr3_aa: CARGTGTAYGYTF
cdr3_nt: TGTGCCAGGGGGACCGGGACAGCCTATGGCTACACCTTC

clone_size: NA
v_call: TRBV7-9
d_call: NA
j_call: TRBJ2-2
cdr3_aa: CASSLAWDSSTGELFF
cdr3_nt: TGTGCCAGCAGCTTAGCGTGGGACTCCTCAACCGGGGAGCTGTTTTTT

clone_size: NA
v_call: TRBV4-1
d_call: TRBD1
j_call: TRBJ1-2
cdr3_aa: CASSARWTGGRGYTF
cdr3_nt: TGCGCCAGCAGCGCAAGATGGACAGGGGGACGTGGCTACACCTTC

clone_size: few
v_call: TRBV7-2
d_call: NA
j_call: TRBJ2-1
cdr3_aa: CASSYLGGRNEQFF
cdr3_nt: TGTGCCAGCAGCTATTTAGGGGGACGCAATGAGCAGTTCTTC

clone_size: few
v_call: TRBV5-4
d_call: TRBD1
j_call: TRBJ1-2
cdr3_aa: CASSSRGLGYTF
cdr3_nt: TGTGCCAGCAGCTCCAGGGGGCTTGGCTACACCTTC

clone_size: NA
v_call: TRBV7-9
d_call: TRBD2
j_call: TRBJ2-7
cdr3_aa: CASSWEGGPYEQYF
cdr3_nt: TGTGCCAGCAGCTGGGAGGGAGGGCCCTACGAGCAGTACTTC

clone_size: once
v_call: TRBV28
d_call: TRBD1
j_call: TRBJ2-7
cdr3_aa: CATRDRVAEEQYF
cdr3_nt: TGTGCCACTAGGGACAGGGTGGCGGAGGAGCAGTACTTC

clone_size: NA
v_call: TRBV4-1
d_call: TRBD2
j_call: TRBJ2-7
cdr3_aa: CASSQTKAWEGSYEQYF
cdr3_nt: TGCGCCAGCAGCCAAACCAAGGCCTGGGAGGGCTCCTACGAGCAGTACTTC

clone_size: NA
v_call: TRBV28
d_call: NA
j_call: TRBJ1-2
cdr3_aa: CASSLGRYGYTF
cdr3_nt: TGTGCCAGCAGTTTAGGGAGATATGGCTACACCTTC

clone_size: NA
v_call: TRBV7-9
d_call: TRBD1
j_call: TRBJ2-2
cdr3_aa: CASSWTGPTGELFF
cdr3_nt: TGTGCCAGCAGCTGGACAGGTCCAACCGGGGAGCTGTTTTTT

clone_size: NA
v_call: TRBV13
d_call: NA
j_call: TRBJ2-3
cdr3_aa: CASSFTAAAARGVSTDTQYF
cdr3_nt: TGTGCCAGCAGCTTCACTGCCGCCGCGGCTCGAGGGGTATCCACAGATACGCAGTATTTT

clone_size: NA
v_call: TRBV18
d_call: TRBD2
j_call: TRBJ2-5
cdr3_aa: CASSPGGTSGTETQYF
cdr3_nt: TGTGCCAGCTCTCCAGGGGGGACTAGCGGGACGGAGACCCAGTACTTC

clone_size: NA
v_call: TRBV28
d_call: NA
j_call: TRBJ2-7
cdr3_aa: CASSLAGTPLGLGEQYF
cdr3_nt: TGTGCCAGCAGTTTGGCGGGCACCCCGCTCGGTCTCGGCGAGCAGTACTTC

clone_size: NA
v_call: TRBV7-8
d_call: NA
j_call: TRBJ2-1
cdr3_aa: CASSQGRDYNEQFF
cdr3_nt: TGTGCCAGCAGCCAGGGACGGGACTACAATGAGCAGTTCTTC

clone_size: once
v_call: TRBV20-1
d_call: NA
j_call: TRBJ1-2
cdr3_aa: CSALGRDGYTF
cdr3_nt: TGCAGTGCTCTTGGCCGAGATGGCTACACCTTC

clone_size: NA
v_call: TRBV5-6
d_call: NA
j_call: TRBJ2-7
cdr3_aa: CASSSPGTNYEQYF
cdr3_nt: TGTGCCAGCAGCTCTCCCGGGACCAACTACGAGCAGTACTTC